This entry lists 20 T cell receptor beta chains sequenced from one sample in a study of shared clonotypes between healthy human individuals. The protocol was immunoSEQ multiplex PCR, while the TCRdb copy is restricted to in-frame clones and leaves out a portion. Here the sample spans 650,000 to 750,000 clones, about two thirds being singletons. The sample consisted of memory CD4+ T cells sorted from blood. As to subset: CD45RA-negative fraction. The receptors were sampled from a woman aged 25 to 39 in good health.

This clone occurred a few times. CDR3 sequence: CASSLTGPAFF. The CDR3 bases are TGTGCCAGCAGCTTAACAGGACCAGCTTTCTTT. The chain carries TRBV7-9 and TRBJ1-1, with TRBD1 as a possible D gene (5 bases). V lost 2 bases, J lost 10 bases, and 8 bases lay in between. The length of the CDR3 is 11 residues. Germline assignment: CDR1 SEHNR and CDR2 FQNEAQ (reference sequence).

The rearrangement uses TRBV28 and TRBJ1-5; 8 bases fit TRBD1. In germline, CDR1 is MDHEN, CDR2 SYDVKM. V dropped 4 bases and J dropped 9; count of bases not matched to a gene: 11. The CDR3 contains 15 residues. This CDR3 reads CASSSRPGQVAPQHF. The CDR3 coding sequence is TGTGCCAGCAGTTCAAGACCGGGACAGGTCGCGCCCCAGCATTTT.

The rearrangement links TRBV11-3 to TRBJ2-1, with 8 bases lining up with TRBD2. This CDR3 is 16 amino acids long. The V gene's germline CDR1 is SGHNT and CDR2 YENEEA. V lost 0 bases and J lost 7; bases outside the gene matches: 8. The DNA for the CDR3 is TGTGCCAGCAGCTTAGAAAGCTCGGGAGGGCGAAATGAGCAGTTCTTC. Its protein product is CASSLESSGGRNEQFF.

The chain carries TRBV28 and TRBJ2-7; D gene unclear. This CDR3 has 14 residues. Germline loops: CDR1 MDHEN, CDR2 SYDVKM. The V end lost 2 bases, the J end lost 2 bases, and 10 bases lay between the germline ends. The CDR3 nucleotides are TGTGCCAGCAGTTTAAGTGTGCCCCCCTACGAGCAGTACTTC. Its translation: CASSLSVPPYEQYF. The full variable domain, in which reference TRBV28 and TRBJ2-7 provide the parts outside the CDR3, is DVKVTQSSRYLVKRTGEKVFLECVQDMDHENMFWYRQDPGLGLRLIYFSYDVKMKEKGDIPEGYSVSREKKERFSLILESASTNQTSMYLCASSLSVPPYEQYFGPGTRLTVT.

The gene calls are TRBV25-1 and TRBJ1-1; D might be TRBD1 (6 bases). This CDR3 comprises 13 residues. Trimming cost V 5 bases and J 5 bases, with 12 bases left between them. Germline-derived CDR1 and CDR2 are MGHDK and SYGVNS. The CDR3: CASSFQGRTEAFF. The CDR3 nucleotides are TGTGCCAGCAGTTTCCAGGGGAGGACTGAAGCTTTCTTT.

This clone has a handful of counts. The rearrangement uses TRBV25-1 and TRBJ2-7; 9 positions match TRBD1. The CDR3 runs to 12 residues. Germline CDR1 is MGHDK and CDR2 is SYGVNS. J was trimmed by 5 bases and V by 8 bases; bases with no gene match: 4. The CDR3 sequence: CASGQGWHEQYF. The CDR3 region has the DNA TGTGCCAGCGGACAGGGGTGGCACGAGCAGTACTTC.

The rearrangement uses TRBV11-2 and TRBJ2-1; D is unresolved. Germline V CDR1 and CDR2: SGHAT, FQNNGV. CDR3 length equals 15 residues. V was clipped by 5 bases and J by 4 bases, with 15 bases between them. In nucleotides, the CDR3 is TGTGCCAGCAGCCCCAACCCCATATTATACAATGAGCAGTTCTTC. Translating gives CASSPNPILYNEQFF.

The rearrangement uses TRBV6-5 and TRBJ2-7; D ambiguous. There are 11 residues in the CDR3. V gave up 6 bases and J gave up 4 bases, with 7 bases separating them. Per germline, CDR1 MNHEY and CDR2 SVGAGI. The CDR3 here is CASRMGYEQYF. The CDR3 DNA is TGTGCCAGCAGAATGGGGTACGAGCAGTACTTC.

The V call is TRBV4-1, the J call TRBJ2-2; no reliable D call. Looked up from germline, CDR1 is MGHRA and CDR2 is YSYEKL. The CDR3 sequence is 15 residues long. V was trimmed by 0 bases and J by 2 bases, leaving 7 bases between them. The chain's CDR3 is CASSQDSHNTGELFF. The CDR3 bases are TGCGCCAGCAGCCAAGACAGTCATAACACCGGGGAGCTGTTTTTT.

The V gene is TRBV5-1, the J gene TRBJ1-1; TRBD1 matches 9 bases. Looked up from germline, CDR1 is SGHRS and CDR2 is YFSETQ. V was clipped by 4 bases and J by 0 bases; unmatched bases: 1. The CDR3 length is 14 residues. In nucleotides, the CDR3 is TGCGCCAGCAGCCGACAGGGGGTGAACACTGAAGCTTTCTTT. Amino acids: CASSRQGVNTEAFF. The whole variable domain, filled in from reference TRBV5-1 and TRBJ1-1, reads KAGVTQTPRYLIKTRGQQVTLSCSPISGHRSVSWYQQTPGQGLQFLFEYFSETQRNKGNFPGRFSGRQFSNSRSEMNVSTLELGDSALYLCASSRQGVNTEAFFGQGTRLTVV.

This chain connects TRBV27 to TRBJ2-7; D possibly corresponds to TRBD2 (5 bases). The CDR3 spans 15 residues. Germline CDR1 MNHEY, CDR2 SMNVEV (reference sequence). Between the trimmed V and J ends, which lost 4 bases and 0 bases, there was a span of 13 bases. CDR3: CASSSPGVTSYEQYF. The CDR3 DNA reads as TGTGCCAGCAGTTCCCCCGGGGTAACCTCCTACGAGCAGTACTTC.

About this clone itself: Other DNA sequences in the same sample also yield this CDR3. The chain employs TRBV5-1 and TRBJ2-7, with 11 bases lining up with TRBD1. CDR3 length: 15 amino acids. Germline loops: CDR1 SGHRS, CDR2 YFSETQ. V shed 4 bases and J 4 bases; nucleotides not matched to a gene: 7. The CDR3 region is CASSDRTGGVYEQYF. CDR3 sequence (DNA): TGCGCCAGCAGCGACCGGACAGGGGGCGTTTACGAGCAGTACTTC.

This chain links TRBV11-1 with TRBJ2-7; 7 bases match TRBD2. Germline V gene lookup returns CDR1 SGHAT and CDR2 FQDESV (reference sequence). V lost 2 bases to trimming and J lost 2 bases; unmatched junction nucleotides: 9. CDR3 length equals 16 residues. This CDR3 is CASSLTSGGGTYEQYF. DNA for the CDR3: TGTGCCAGCAGCTTAACGTCGGGGGGAGGGACCTACGAGCAGTACTTC.

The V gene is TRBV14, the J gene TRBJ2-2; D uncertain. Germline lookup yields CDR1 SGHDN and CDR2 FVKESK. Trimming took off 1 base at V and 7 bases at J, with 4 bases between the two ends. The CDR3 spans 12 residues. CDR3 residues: CASSQVFGELFF. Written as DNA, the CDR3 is TGTGCCAGCAGCCAAGTATTCGGGGAGCTGTTTTTT.

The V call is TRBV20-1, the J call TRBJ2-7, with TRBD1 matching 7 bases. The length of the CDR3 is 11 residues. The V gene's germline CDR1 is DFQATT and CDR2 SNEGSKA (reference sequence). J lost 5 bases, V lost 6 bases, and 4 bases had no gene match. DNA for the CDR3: TGCAGTGCCTTGACAGGGAACGAGCAGTACTTC. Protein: CSALTGNEQYF.

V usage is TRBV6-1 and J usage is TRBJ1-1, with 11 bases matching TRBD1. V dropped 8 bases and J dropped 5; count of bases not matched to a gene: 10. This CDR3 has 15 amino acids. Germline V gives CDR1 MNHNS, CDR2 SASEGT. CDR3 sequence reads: CASSGQGAGRTEAFF. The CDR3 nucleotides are TGTGCCAGCTCTGGACAGGGGGCAGGGAGGACTGAAGCTTTCTTT.

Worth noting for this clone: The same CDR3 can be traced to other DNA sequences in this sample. In DNA, the CDR3 is TGTGCCAGCAGCTTAGGCCTTTACAATGAGCAGTTCTTC. Its protein is CASSLGLYNEQFF. The chain carries TRBV7-8 and TRBJ2-1; no firm D call. Germline V CDR1 and CDR2: SGHVS, FQNEAQ. With 1 base removed from V and 4 bases from J, the gap between germline ends came to 5 bases. This CDR3 has 13 amino acids.

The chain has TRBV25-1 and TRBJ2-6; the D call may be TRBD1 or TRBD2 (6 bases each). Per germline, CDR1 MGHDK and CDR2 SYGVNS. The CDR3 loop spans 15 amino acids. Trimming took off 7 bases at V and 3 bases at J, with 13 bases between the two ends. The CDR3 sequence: CASTRGVVGANVLTF. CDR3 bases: TGTGCCAGCACTAGGGGGGTCGTTGGGGCCAACGTCCTGACTTTC.

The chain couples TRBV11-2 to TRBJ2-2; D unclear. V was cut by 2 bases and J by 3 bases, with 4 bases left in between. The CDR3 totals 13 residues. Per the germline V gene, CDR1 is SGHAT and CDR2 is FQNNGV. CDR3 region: CASSLLHTGELFF. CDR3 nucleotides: TGTGCCAGCAGCTTACTCCACACCGGGGAGCTGTTTTTT.

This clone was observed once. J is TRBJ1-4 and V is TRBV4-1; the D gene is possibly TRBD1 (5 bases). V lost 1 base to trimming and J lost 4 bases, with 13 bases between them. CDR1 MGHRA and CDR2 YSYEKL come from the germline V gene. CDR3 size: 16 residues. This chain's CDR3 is CASSQVQVAGNEKLFF. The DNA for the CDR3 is TGCGCCAGCAGCCAAGTACAGGTAGCAGGTAATGAAAAACTGTTTTTT.